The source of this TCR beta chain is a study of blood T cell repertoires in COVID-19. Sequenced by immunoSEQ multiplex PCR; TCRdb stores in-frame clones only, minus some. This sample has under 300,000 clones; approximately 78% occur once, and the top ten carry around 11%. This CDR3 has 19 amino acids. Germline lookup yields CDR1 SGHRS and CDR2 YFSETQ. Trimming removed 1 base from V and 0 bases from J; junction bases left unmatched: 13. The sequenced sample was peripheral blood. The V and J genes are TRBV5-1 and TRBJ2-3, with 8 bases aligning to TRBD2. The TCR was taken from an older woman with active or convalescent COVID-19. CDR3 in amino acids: CASSLRQPPAGASTDTQYF. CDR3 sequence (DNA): TGCGCCAGCAGCTTGAGGCAACCACCAGCGGGGGCTAGCACAGATACGCAGTATTTT.